The clone carrying this T cell receptor (delta chain) was recorded a few times. TCRdb has a much larger clone's protein, which differs at residue 12 from the translation of this DNA, likely because of a read error; what is shown is the protein translated from the DNA. The CDR3 runs 14 residues. Germline CDR1 reads GEAIGNYY; CDR2 reads EKD. TCRdb fed the multiplex PCR reads into CATT to redo clone calling. The sample yields around 82,000 delta-chain clones, 1.4% seen once. The data are from a study of γδ T cells in repeated Plasmodium falciparum infection. Bulk repertoires came from Vgamma9/Vdelta2+ or Vdelta2-negative gammadelta T cells flow-sorted from PBMC.

Sequenced input: gamma-delta T cells from blood. This TCR was sampled from a pool of human donors (malaria-infected and uninfected, not separated). With the J gene uncalled, the V gene is TRDV2. The CDR3 nucleotides are TGTGCCTGTGACACCATTACTGGGACAGCACAACCCTTCTTT. Protein product: CACDTITGTAQPFF.